This T cell receptor (beta chain) stems from a study of blood T cell repertoires in COVID-19. Study overall: Samples representing acute and convalescent COVID-19 were sourced from the United States, Italy and Spain. From T cells, B-cell-depleted T cells, or PBMCs came the material, which was cDNA or gDNA.

J lost 7 bases, V lost 2 bases, and 7 bases had no gene match. This CDR3 contains 15 residues. Germline V lookup: CDR1 MNHEY, CDR2 SVGAGI. Study members were between about 18 and 95 years old and lived in approximately 25 US regions. In assigning cohorts, the study relied on participant-reported clinical history. Assay used: immunoSEQ multiplex PCR; TCRdb lists only in-frame clones, some missing. In the table there are 200,000 to 250,000 clones, about 91% of which are singletons. Input material: PBMCs or T cells enriched from blood (not recorded which). This sequence originates from a woman under 40 with acute COVID-19. The chain is built from TRBV6-5 and TRBJ1-4, with 7 bases fitting TRBD1. The CDR3 DNA follows: TGTGCCAGCAGTTACAAAGGGACAGCCTTTGAAAAACTGTTTTTT. Its translation: CASSYKGTAFEKLFF.